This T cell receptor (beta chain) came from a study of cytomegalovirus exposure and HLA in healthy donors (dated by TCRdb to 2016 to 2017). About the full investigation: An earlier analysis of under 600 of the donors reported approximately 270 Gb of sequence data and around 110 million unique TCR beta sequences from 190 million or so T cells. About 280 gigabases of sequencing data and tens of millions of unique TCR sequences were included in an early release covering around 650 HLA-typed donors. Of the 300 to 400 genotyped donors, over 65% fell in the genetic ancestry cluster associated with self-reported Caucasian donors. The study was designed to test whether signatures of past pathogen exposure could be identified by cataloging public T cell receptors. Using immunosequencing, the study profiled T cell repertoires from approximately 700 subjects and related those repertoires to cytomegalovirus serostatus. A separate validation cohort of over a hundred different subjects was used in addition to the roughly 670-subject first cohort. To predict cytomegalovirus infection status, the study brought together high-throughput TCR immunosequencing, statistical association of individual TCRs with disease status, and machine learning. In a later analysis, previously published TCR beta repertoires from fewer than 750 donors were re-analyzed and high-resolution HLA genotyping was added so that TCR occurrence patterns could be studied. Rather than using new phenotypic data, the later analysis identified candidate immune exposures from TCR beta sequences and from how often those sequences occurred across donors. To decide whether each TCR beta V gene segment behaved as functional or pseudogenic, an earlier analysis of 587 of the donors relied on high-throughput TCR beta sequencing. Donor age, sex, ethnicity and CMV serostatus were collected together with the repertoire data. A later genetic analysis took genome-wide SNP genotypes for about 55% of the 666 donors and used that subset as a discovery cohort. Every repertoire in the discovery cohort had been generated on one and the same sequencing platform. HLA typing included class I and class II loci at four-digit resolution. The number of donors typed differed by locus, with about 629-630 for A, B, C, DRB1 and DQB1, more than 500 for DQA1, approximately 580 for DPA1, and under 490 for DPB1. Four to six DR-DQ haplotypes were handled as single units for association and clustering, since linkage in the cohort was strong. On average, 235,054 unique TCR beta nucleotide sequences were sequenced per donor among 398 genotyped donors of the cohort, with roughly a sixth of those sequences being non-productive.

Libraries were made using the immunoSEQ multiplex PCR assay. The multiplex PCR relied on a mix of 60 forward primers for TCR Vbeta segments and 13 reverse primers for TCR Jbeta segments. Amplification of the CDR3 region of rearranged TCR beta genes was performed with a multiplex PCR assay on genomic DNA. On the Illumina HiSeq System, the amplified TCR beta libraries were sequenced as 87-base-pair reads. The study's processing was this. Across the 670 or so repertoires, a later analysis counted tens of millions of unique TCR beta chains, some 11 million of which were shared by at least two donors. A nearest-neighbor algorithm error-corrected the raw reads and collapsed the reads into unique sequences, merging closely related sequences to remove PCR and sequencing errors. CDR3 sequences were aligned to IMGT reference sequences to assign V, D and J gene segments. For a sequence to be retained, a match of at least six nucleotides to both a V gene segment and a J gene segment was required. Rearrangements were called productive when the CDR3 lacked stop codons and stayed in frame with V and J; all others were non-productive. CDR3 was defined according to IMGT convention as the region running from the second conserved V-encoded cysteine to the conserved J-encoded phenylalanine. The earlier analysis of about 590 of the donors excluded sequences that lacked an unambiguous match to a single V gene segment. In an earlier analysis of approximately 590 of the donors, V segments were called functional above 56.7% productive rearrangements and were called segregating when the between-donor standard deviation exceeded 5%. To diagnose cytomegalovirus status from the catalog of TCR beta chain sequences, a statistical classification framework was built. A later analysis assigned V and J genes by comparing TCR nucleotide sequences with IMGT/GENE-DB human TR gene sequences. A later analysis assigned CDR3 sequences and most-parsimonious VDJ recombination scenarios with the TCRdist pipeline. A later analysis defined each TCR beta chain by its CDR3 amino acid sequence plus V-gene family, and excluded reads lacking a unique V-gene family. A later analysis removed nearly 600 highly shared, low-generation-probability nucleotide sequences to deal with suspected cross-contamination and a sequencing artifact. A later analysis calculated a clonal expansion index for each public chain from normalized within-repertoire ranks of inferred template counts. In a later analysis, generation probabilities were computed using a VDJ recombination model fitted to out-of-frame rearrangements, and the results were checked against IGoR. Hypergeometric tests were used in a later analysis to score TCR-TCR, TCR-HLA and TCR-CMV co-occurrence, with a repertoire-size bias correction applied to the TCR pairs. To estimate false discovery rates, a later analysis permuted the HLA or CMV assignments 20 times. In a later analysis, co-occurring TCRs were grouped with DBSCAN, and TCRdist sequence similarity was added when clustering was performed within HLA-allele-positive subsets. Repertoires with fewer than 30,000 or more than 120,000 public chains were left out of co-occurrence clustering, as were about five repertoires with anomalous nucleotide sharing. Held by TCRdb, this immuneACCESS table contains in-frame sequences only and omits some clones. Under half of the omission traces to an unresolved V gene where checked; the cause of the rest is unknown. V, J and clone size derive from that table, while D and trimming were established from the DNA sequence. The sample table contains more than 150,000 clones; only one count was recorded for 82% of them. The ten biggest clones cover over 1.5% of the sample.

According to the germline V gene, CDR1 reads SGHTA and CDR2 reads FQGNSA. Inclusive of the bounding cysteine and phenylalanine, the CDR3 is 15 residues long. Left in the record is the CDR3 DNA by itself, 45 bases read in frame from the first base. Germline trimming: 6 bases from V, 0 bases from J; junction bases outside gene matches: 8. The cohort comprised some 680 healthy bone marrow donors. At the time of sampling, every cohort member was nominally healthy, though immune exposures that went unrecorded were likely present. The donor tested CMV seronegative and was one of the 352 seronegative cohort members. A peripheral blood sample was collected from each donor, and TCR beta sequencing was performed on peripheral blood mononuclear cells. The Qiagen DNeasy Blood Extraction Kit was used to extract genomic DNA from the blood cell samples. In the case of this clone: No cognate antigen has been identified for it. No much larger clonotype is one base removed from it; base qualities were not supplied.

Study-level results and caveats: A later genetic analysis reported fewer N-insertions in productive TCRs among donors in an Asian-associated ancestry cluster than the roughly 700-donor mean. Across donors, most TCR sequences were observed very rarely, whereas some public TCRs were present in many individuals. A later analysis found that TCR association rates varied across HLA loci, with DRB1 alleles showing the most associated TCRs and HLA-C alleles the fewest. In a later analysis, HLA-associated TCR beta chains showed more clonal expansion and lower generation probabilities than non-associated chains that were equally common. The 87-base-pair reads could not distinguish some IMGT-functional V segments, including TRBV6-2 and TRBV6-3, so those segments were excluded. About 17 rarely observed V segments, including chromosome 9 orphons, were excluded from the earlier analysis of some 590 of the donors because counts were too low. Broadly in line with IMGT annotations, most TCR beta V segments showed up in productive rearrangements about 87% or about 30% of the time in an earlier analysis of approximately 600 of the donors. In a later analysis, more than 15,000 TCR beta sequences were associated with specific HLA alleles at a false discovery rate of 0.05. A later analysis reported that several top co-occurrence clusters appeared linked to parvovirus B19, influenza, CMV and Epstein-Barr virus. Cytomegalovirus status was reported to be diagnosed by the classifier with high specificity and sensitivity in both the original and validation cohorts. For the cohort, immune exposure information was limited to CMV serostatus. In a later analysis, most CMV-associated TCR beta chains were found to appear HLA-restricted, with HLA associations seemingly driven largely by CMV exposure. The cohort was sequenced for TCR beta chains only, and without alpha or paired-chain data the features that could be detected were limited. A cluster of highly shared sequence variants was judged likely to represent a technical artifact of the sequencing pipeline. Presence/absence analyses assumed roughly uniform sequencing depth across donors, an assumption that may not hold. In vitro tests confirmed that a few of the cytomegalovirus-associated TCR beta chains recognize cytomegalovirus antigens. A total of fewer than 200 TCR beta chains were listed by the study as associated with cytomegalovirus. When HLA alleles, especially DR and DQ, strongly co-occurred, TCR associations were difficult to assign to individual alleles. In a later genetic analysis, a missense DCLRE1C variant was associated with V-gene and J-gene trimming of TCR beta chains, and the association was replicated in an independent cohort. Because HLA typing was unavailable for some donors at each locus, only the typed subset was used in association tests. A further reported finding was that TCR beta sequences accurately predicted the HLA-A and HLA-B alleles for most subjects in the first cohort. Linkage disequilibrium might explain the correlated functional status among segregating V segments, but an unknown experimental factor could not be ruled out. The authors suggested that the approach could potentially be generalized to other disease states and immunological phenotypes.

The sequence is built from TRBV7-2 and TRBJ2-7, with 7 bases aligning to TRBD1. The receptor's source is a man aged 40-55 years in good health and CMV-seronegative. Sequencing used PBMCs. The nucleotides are TGTGCCAGCAGTACGGGACAGCCAGCCTCCTACGAGCAGTACTTC. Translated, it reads CASSTGQPASYEQYF. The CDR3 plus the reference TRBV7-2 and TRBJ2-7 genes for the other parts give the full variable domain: GAGVSQSPSNKVTEKGKDVELRCDPISGHTALYWYRQSLGQGLEFLIYFQGNSAPDKSGLPSDRFSAERTGGSVSTLTIQRTQQEDSAVYLCASSTGQPASYEQYFGPGTRLTVT.